Shown below are 20 T cell receptor beta chains from a single sample sequenced in a study of control samples from healthy donors and cancer patients. Measured with immunoSEQ multiplex PCR; TCRdb has only the in-frame clones, and not every one. Among about 230,000 clones listed, more than 65% were seen once. The sequenced sample was PBMCs. The receptors shown here come from a woman aged 55-70 years with lung cancer.

The chain recombines TRBV7-3 with TRBJ2-1; D is uncertain. Deletions cut 3 bases from V and 9 bases from J, with 9 bases between. CDR1 and CDR2 from the germline V gene are SGHTA and FQGTGA. There are 12 residues in the CDR3. The CDR3 loop is CASSFGNGEQFF. DNA of the CDR3: TGTGCCAGCAGCTTTGGTAACGGTGAGCAGTTCTTC.

The J gene is TRBJ1-4, the V gene TRBV3-1 (or the pseudogene TRBV3-2); no clear D. The V gene's germline CDR1 is LGHDT and CDR2 YNNKEL (reference sequence). CDR3 length: 14 amino acids. Deletions cut 0 bases from V and 0 bases from J, with 2 bases between. The CDR3 nucleotides are TGTGCCAGCAGCCAAGAATCAACTAATGAAAAACTGTTTTTT. As protein: CASSQESTNEKLFF.

The chain couples TRBV11-3 to TRBJ2-3; D is perhaps TRBD1 or TRBD2 (5 bases each). The CDR3 has 15 amino acids. V dropped 5 bases and J dropped 3 bases, with 15 bases sitting between them. Germline CDR1 SGHNT, CDR2 YENEEA. CDR3 DNA: TGTGCCAGCAGCCCGGGGACCGACGCGACAGATACGCAGTATTTT. As protein: CASSPGTDATDTQYF.

The rearrangement joins TRBV11-2 to TRBJ1-6, with D tentatively TRBD1 (5 bases). Germline assignment: CDR1 SGHAT and CDR2 FQNNGV. This CDR3 comprises 17 residues. V lost 6 bases and J lost 6, with 21 bases in between. The CDR3: CASRWGGSLSGNSPLHF. The CDR3 coding sequence is TGTGCCAGCAGGTGGGGGGGGTCGTTGAGTGGTAATTCACCCCTCCACTTT.

This clone was detected only once. The chain is built from TRBV18 and TRBJ2-1; D unclear. V was shortened by 0 bases and J by 13 bases, with 19 bases between the two germline ends. Germline-derived CDR1 and CDR2 are KGHSH and LQKENI. The CDR3 covers 15 residues. CDR3 residues: CASSPPGTVDALQFF. The DNA for the CDR3 is TGTGCCAGCTCACCACCAGGCACTGTCGATGCGCTCCAGTTCTTC.

The chain carries TRBV27 and TRBJ1-6; D possibly corresponds to TRBD1 (5 bases). The CDR3 length is 14 residues. Trimming removed 8 bases from V and 9 bases from J, with 17 bases in between. Germline V gene data show CDR1 as MNHEY and CDR2 as SMNVEV (reference sequence). CDR3 residues: CASGPSGSTSPLHF. For the CDR3, the DNA is TGTGCCAGCGGGCCCTCAGGGAGTACTTCACCCCTCCACTTT.

The V and J genes are TRBV6-1 and TRBJ1-5, with D maybe TRBD1 (6 bases). The CDR3 is 15 amino acids. Trimming took off 3 bases at V and 1 base at J, with 10 bases between the two ends. Germline V lookup: CDR1 MNHNS, CDR2 SASEGT. CDR3 sequence reads: CASSDQGMSNQPQHF. The DNA of the CDR3 is TGTGCCAGCAGTGATCAGGGGATGAGCAATCAGCCCCAGCATTTT.

The J gene is TRBJ2-3, the V gene TRBV6-6, with D unclear. V lost 5 bases and J lost 2, with 5 bases in between. The germline V gene encodes CDR1 MNHNY and CDR2 SVGAGI (reference sequence). This CDR3 is built from 12 residues. CDR3 residues: CASSGDTDTQYF. CDR3 in DNA: TGTGCCAGCAGTGGGGACACAGATACGCAGTATTTT.

This clone was counted a single time. The rearrangement joins TRBV15 to TRBJ1-2, with 8 bases identical to TRBD1. CDR1 LNHNV and CDR2 YYDKDF come from the germline V gene (reference sequence). The CDR3 extends over 14 amino acids. V was clipped by 5 bases and J by 5 bases; unmatched bases: 7. The CDR3: CATSSRTGKYGYTF. The CDR3 DNA is TGTGCCACCAGCTCGAGGACAGGGAAATATGGCTACACCTTC.

The CDR3 DNA reads TGTGCCACCAGCAGAGGTATCGGGGCTTCACCCCTCCACTTT. Translation gives CATSRGIGASPLHF. The V call is TRBV15, the J call TRBJ1-6; D is possibly TRBD1 (5 bases). Germline V gene sequence: CDR1 LNHNV, CDR2 YYDKDF (reference sequence). The CDR3 is 14 residues long. Trimming removed 1 base from V and 9 bases from J, with 10 bases in between.

The rearrangement joins TRBV6-1 to TRBJ2-1; 12 positions agree with TRBD2. The J segment lost 6 bases and the V segment lost 2 bases, leaving 8 bases of the junction unmatched. The CDR3 covers 17 residues. Germline assignment: CDR1 MNHNS and CDR2 SASEGT. CDR3 DNA: TGTGCCAGCAGTGAAAGGACTAGCGGGAATAAGGGCAATGAGCAGTTCTTC. Protein sequence: CASSERTSGNKGNEQFF.

The chain uses TRBV18 and TRBJ2-7; D uncertain. Germline-derived CDR1 and CDR2 are KGHSH and LQKENI. V lost 0 bases and J 0 bases, leaving 12 bases between the germline ends. The CDR3 runs 16 residues. CDR3 sequence: CASSPPPNNPSYEQYF. The CDR3 coding sequence is TGTGCCAGCTCACCACCCCCGAATAATCCCTCCTACGAGCAGTACTTC.

This chain links TRBV6-1 with TRBJ2-2; D ambiguous. Per the germline V gene, CDR1 is MNHNS and CDR2 is SASEGT. This CDR3 has 14 amino acids. V was clipped by 2 bases and J by 7 bases, with 11 bases between them. CDR3 protein: CASSEMKGLGELFF. The CDR3 DNA reads as TGTGCCAGCAGTGAAATGAAGGGTCTCGGGGAGCTGTTTTTT.

This chain links TRBV6-5 with TRBJ2-5, with D perhaps matching TRBD1 (6 bases). Germline assignment: CDR1 MNHEY and CDR2 SVGAGI. The CDR3 is 12 amino acids. Trimming left V 5 bases short and J 4 bases short, with 8 bases between. DNA for the CDR3: TGTGCCAGCAGTCCAGGGGTAGAGACCCAGTACTTC. Encoded protein: CASSPGVETQYF.

This sequence joins TRBV28 and TRBJ1-5; 8 nucleotides match TRBD1. This CDR3 comprises 17 residues. V trimming: 3 bases; J trimming: 2 bases; junction bases outside the gene matches: 9. CDR1 and CDR2 from the germline V gene are MDHEN and SYDVKM. DNA of the CDR3: TGTGCCAGCAGTTTGTGGTCAGGGGGCATAGGCAATCAGCCCCAGCATTTT. Translated, it gives CASSLWSGGIGNQPQHF.

The genes are TRBV13 and TRBJ1-5; weak D call: TRBD1 (6 bases). Germline V gene sequence: CDR1 PRHDT, CDR2 FYEKMQ (reference sequence). This CDR3 has 19 amino acids. Trimming removed 0 bases at V and 0 bases at J, with 18 bases between. The DNA for the CDR3 is TGTGCCAGCAGCTTAGGCGGGCACAGGGAGTCTTATAGCAATCAGCCCCAGCATTTT. Its protein product is CASSLGGHRESYSNQPQHF.

In its sample, this clone was seen once. The V and J genes are TRBV2 and TRBJ1-2; 10 nucleotides match TRBD1. The CDR3 has 18 residues. V lost 3 bases, J lost 3 bases, and 13 bases stayed unmatched. Per the germline V gene, CDR1 is SNHLY and CDR2 is FYNNEI. In nucleotides, the CDR3 is TGTGCCAGCAGTGACAGTCCGGGGGACAGGGGATTTCACTATGGCTACACCTTC. Protein product: CASSDSPGDRGFHYGYTF.

This clone was counted a single time. This sequence joins TRBV4-2 and TRBJ2-1; TRBD2 matches 11 bases. This CDR3 has 18 amino acids. After removal of 0 bases from V and 7 bases from J, the junction contained 11 bases not matched to a gene. Germline V gene sequence: CDR1 LGHNA, CDR2 YNFKEQ. CDR3 loop: CASSQDISGGALKNEQFF. The CDR3 coding sequence is TGTGCCAGCAGCCAAGATATTAGCGGGGGGGCCCTCAAGAATGAGCAGTTCTTC.

A few counts support this clone. The sample holds other DNA sequences that translate to the same CDR3. V and J are TRBV5-1 and TRBJ1-5; D perhaps matches TRBD1 (5 bases). V dropped 4 bases and J dropped 3 bases, with 8 bases sitting between them. Germline V lookup: CDR1 SGHRS, CDR2 YFSETQ. The CDR3 runs to 13 residues. The DNA of the CDR3 is TGCGCCAGCAGCCTCGGGGCCAATCAGCCCCAGCATTTT. Translated, it gives CASSLGANQPQHF.

The V call is TRBV2, the J call TRBJ1-5; 7 bases map to TRBD1. J gave up 4 bases and V 8 bases, and 5 bases lay outside the gene matches. Germline values: CDR1 SNHLY, CDR2 FYNNEI. CDR3 size: 13 residues. The CDR3 here is CASDWTGNQPQHF. For the CDR3, the DNA is TGTGCCAGCGACTGGACAGGAAATCAGCCCCAGCATTTT.